This T cell receptor beta chain was found in a study of OX40 agonist ivuxolimab in advanced cancers. The table came from immunoSEQ multiplex PCR; TCRdb's copy has only in-frame clones and leaves some out. The table has more than 50,000 clones, about 88% seen once; the top ten hold 4% to 6%. CDR3 length: 17 amino acids. Per the germline V gene, CDR1 is LNHDA and CDR2 is SQIVND (reference sequence). The J segment lost 4 bases and the V segment lost 1 base, leaving 7 bases of the junction unmatched. The chain carries TRBV19 and TRBJ1-4, with 9 nucleotides matching TRBD1. The receptor was derived from an adult with an advanced solid tumor such as melanoma, head and neck, liver or kidney cancer. The sequences come from CD4+ or CD8+ T cells sorted from blood, collected in a trial of the OX40 agonist ivuxolimab. The CDR3 here is CASSIAGTGTLNEKLFF. CDR3 sequence (DNA): TGTGCCAGTAGTATAGCGGGGACAGGGACCCTTAATGAAAAACTGTTTTTT.